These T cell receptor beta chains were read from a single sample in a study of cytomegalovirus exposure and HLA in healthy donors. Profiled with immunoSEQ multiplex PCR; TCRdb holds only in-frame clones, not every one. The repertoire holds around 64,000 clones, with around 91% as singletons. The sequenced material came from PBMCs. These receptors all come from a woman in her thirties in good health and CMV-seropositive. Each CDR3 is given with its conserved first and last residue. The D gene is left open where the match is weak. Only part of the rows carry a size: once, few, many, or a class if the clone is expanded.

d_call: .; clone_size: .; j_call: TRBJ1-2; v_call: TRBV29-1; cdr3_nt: TGCAGCGTGGGCCAGGGTCGCTATGGCTACACCTTC; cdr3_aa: CSVGQGRYGYTF
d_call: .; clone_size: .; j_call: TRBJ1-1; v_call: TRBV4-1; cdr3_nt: TGCGCCAGCAGCCAGACTTTCGTGAACACTGAAGCTTTCTTT; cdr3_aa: CASSQTFVNTEAFF
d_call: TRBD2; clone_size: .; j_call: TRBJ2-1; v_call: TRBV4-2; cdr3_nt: TGTGCCAGCAGCCACGGGTTTGATGAACTAGCGGGAGGGGATGAGCAGTTCTTC; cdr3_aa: CASSHGFDELAGGDEQFF
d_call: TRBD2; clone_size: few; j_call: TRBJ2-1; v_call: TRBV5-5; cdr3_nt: TGTGCCAGCAGTCTCGGACTAGCGGAGAACAATGAGCAGTTCTTC; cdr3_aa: CASSLGLAENNEQFF
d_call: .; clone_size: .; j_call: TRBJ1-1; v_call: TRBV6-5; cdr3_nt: TGTGCCAGCAGTTACTCGCAGGGGTACACTGAAGCTTTCTTT; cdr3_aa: CASSYSQGYTEAFF
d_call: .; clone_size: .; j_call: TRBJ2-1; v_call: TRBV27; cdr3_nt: TGTGCCAGCAGTTTATGGTTCGGCAATGAGCAGTTCTTC; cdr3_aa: CASSLWFGNEQFF
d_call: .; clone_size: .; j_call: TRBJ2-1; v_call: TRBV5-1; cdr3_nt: TGCGCCAGCAGCTTAAATGCGGTGGATGAGCAGTTCTTC; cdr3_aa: CASSLNAVDEQFF
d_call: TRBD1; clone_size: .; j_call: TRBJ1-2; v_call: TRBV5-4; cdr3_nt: TGTGCCAGCAGCAGCGACAGGGGTAATTACTATGGCTACACCTTC; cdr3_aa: CASSSDRGNYYGYTF
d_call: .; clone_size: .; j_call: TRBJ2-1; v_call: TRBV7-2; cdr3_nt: TGTGCCAGCAGCTTAGTTCGACTTTTAATCTACAATGAGCAGTTCTTC; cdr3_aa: CASSLVRLLIYNEQFF
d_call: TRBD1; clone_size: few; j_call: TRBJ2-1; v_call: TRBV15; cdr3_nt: TGTGCCACCAGCAGGTCGACTTGGACAGGGGTTAACAATGAGCAGTTCTTC; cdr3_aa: CATSRSTWTGVNNEQFF
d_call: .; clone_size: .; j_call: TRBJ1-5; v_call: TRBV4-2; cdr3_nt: TGTGCCAGCAGCCAAGATATGTCAGGACAATGGCCCCAGCATTTT; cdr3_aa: CASSQDMSGQWPQHF
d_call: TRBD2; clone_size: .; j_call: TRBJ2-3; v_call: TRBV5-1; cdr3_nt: TGCGCCAGCAGCGGCGGGGGGGGGAGCACAGATACGCAGTATTTT; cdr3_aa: CASSGGGGSTDTQYF
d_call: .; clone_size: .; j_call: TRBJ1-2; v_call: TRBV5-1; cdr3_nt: TGCGCCAGCCAGACAGGTGGAGGCTATGGCTACACCTTC; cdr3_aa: CASQTGGGYGYTF
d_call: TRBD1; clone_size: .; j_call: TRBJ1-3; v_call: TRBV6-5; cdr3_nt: TGTGCCAGCAGCCCGGGACAGGGAAGAAACACCATATATTTT; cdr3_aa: CASSPGQGRNTIYF
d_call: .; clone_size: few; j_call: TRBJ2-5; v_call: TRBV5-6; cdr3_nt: TGTGCCAGCAGCTTGCGGACAGCGGAGACCCAGTACTTC; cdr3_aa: CASSLRTAETQYF
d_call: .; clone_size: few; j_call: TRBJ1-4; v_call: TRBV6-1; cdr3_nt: TGTGCCAGCAGTGAAACCCACAGGGCCCTGTTTTTT; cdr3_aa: CASSETHRALFF
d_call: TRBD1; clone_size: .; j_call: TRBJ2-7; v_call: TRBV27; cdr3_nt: TGTGCCCGCTCGAGGGACAGGGGCTACGAGCAGTACTTC; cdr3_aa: CARSRDRGYEQYF
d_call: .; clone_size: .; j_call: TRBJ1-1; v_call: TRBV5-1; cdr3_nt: TGCGCCAGCACAGCCCAGGGGCTTGAAGCTTTCTTT; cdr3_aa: CASTAQGLEAFF
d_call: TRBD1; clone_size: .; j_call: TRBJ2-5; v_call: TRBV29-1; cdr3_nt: TGCAGCGTTGAACTAGGACAGGGGGGTCGGGAGCAGTACTTC; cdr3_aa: CSVELGQGGREQYF
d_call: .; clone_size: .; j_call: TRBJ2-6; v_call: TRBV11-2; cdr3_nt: TGTGCCAGCAGCTTACAGGGTTTCGGGGCCAACGTCCTGACTTTC; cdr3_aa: CASSLQGFGANVLTF
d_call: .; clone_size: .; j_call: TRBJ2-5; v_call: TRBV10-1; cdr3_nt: TGCGCCAGCAGCGGACAGAGGGAGACCCAGTACTTC; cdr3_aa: CASSGQRETQYF
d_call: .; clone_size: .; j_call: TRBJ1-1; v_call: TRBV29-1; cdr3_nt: TGCAGCGTTGTGAGCGTCACTGAAGCTTTCTTT; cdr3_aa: CSVVSVTEAFF
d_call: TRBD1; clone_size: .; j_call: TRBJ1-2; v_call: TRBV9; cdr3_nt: TGTGCCAGCAGCGGACCTGGGACAGCAAGTAACTATGGCTACACCTTC; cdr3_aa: CASSGPGTASNYGYTF
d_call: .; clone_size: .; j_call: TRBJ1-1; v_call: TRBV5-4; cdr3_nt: TGTGCCAGCAGCTTGGCCGGGGAGGGGCGGGAGGCTTTCTTT; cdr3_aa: CASSLAGEGREAFF
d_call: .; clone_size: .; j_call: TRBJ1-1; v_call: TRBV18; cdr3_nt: TGTGCCAGCTCACCCCGTACGGATGGGGGGATGAACACTGAAGCTTTCTTT; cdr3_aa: CASSPRTDGGMNTEAFF
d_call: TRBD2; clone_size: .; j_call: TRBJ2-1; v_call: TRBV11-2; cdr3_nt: TGTGCCAGCAGCTTAGAGGCAGCGGGAGCCCCCTTCTTC; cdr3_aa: CASSLEAAGAPFF
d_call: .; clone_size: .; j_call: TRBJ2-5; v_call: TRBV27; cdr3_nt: TGTGCCAGCAGTCAGTTCCCACAGGGTCGGGAGACCCAGTACTTC; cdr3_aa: CASSQFPQGRETQYF
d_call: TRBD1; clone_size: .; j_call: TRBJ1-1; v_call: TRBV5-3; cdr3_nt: TGTGCCAGAAGCTTTCGTTGTGACAGGGCGATCGCTTTCTTT; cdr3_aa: CARSFRCDRAIAFF
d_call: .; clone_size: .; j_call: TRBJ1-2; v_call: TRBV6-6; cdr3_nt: TGTGCCAGCAGTCTGGACAAGATGGGGGGCTACACCTTC; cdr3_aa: CASSLDKMGGYTF
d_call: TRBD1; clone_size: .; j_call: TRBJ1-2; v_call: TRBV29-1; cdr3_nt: TGCAGCGTTGCAGGGGGGTATGGCTACACCTTC; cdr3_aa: CSVAGGYGYTF
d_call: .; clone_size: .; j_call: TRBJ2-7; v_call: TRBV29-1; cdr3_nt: TGCAGCGTTGTGGATCCGGGACTCTCCTACGAGCAGTACTTC; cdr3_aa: CSVVDPGLSYEQYF
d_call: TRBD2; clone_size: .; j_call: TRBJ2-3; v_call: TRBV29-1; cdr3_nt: TGCAGCGTTGTAGCGGGAGGTGATACGCAGTATTTT; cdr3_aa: CSVVAGGDTQYF
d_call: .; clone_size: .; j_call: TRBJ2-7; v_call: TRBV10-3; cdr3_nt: TGTGCCATCAGTGCGGAGAGGCCCTACGAGCAGTACTTC; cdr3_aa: CAISAERPYEQYF
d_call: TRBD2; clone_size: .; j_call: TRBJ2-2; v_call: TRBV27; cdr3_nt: TGTGCCAGCAGCGGGAGCAGCGGGGAGCTGTTCTTT; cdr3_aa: CASSGSSGELFF
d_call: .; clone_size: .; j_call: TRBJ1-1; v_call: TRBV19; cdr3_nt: TGTGCCAGTAGTTTGGAGCACACTGAAGCTTTCTTT; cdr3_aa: CASSLEHTEAFF
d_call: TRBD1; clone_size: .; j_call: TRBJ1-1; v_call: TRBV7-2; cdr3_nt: TGTGCCAGCAGCTCCCAGGGGGCTGTGGGAGCTTTCTTT; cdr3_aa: CASSSQGAVGAFF
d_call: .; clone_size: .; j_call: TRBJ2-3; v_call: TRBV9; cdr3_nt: TGTGCCAGCAGCGTATACGGGAACACAGATACGCAGTATTTT; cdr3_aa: CASSVYGNTDTQYF
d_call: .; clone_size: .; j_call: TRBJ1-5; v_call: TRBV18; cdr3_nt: TGTGCCAGCTCTCCAACCGAGGCAAATAGCAATCAGCCCCAGCATTTT; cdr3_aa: CASSPTEANSNQPQHF
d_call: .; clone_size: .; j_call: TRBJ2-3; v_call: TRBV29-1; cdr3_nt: TGCAGCGATCGAGGGTTTGGGACAGATACGCAGTATTTT; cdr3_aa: CSDRGFGTDTQYF
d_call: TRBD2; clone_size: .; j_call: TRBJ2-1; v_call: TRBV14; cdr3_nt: TGTGCCAGCAGCCAAGGACTAGCGGGAGTAGAGCAGTTCTTC; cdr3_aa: CASSQGLAGVEQFF
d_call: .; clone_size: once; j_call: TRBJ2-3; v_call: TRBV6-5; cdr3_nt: TGTGCCAGCAGGAAAGCGGACCCCACAGATACGCAGTATTTT; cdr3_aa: CASRKADPTDTQYF
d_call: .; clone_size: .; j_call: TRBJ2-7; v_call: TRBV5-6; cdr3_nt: TGTGCCAGCAGCCCCGGGACCTACGAGCAGTACTTC; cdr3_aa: CASSPGTYEQYF
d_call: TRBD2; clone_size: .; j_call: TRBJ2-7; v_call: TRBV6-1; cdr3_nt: TGTGCCAGCAGTGAATCCGGGGAGGGCTCCTACGAGCAGTACTTC; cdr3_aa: CASSESGEGSYEQYF
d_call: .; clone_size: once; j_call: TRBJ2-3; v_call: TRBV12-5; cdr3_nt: TGTGCTAGTGGTTTGGCCGTCTCTAGCACAGATACGCAGTATTTT; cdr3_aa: CASGLAVSSTDTQYF
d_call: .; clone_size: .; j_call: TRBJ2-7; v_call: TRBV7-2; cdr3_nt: TGTGCCAGCAGCTTGTTAGGGGTGGTGGACGAGCAGTACTTC; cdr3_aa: CASSLLGVVDEQYF
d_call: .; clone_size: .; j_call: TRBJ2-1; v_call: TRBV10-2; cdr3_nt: TGCGCCAGCGGTTACAAGTTCAATGAGCAGTTCTTC; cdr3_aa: CASGYKFNEQFF
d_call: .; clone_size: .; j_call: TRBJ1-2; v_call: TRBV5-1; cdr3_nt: TGCGCCAGCAGACTGGCGGGGGGGGCGCGTAACTATGGCTACACCTTC; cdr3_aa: CASRLAGGARNYGYTF
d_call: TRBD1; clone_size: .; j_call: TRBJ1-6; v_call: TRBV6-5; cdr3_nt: TGTGCCAGCAGGCCGACAGGGAATTCACCCCTCCACTTT; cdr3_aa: CASRPTGNSPLHF
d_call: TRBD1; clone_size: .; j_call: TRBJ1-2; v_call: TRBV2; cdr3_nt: TGTGCCAGCAGTCAATCCGACAGGGGAGGGGGCTACACCTTC; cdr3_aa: CASSQSDRGGGYTF
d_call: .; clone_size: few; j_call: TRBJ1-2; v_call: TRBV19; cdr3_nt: TGTGCCAGTAGTATATCGCGAGTAAACTATGGCTACACCTTC; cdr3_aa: CASSISRVNYGYTF
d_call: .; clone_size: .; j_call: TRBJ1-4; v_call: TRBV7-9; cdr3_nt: TGTGCCAGCAGCGCAAGGACAGCCGCTGAAAAACTGTTTTTT; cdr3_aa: CASSARTAAEKLFF
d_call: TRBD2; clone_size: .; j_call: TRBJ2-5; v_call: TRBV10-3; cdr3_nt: TGTGCCATCAGCTTCGCGGGAGAGGAGACCCAGTACTTC; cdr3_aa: CAISFAGEETQYF
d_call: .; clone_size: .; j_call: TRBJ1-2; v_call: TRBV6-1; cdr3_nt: TGTGCCAGCAGTGAAAGGCGGGGATTCAATGGCTACACCTTC; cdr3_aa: CASSERRGFNGYTF
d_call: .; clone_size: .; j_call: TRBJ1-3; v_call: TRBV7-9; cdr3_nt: TGTGCCAGCAGCCCAATGGTTGCGGTAAAGTCCTTATATTTT; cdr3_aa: CASSPMVAVKSLYF
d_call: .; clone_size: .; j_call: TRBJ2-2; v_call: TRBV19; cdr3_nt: TGTGCCAGTAGGGGGCAGGGCACCGGGGAGCTGTTTTTT; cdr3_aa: CASRGQGTGELFF
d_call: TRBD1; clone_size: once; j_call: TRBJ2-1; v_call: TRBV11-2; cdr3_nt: TGTGCCAGCAGCTCTCAGGGGGATTGGCTCTACAATGAGCAGTTCTTC; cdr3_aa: CASSSQGDWLYNEQFF
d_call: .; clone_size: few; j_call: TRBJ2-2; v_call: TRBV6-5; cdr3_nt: TGTGCCAGCACCCGGACTTACACCGGGGAGCTGTTTTTT; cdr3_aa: CASTRTYTGELFF